This TCR beta chain was documented in a study of blood T cell repertoires in COVID-19. Study overall: The analysed material was cDNA or gDNA that came from T cells, B-cell-depleted T cells, or PBMCs.

Assay used: immunoSEQ multiplex PCR; TCRdb lists only in-frame clones, some missing. This sample has some 260,000 clones; roughly 91% occur once, and the top ten carry 8.8%. Cohort 3 recovery required two negative PCRs, clearance, or symptom resolution. The sequencing sample was made of PBMCs or T cells enriched from blood (not recorded which). This clonotype was sampled from a man aged 35 to 55 who had recovered from COVID-19.

DNA of the CDR3: TGTGCCAGCACCACTCGGACAGGGGCGAACTCTGGAAACACCATATATTTT. Amino acid sequence: CASTTRTGANSGNTIYF. The rearrangement joins TRBV5-5 to TRBJ1-3; 9 bases agree with TRBD1. CDR3 length: 17 amino acids. The V segment lost 6 bases and the J segment 0 bases; nucleotides outside the gene matches: 10. Germline values: CDR1 SGHKS, CDR2 YYEKEE (reference sequence).